A selection of T cell receptor beta chains follows, all from one sample in a study of cytomegalovirus exposure and HLA in healthy donors. Repertoires were generated with immunoSEQ multiplex PCR, while TCRdb's copy carries only in-frame clones and drops some. The profile shows 130,000 or so clones, nearly 90% of them singletons. Sequences were obtained from PBMCs. These receptors all stem from a woman aged 40-49 years in good health and CMV-seronegative. CDR3s include the opening cysteine and the closing phenylalanine or tryptophan. D genes are given only for firm matches. A row's size may be missing; if present it is once, few, many or a size class.

>once|TRBV19|16|TRBJ1-3|-
TGTGCCAGTAGCGGAGTAGGGGTGAACTCTGGAAACACCATATATTTT
CASSGVGVNSGNTIYF
>-|TRBV9|15|TRBJ1-3|-
TGTGCCAGCAGCGTGGGTGGGGGACACGGAAACACCATATATTTT
CASSVGGGHGNTIYF
>-|TRBV7-9|18|TRBJ2-1|TRBD2
TGTGCCAGCAGCTTTGTCGCTGGACTAGCGGGGAGCTACAATGAGCAGTTCTTC
CASSFVAGLAGSYNEQFF
>-|TRBV5-6|16|TRBJ1-3|-
TGTGCCAGCAGCCCCCCTGGGGGGTCCTCTGGAAACACCATATATTTT
CASSPPGGSSGNTIYF
>-|TRBV9|15|TRBJ2-3|TRBD2
TGTGCCAGCAGCCCGACTAGCGGGAGAACAGATACGCAGTATTTT
CASSPTSGRTDTQYF
>-|TRBV19|14|TRBJ1-5|TRBD1
TGTGCCAGTAGTACGGACAGGGGCCAGCAGCCCCAGCATTTT
CASSTDRGQQPQHF
>-|TRBV9|16|TRBJ2-7|-
TGTGCCAGCAGCGTAGGATGGGGGGGCAACTCCTACGAGCAGTACTTC
CASSVGWGGNSYEQYF
>few|TRBV27|15|TRBJ2-3|-
TGTGCCAGCAGTTTATCGTTCGTTGGAGGAGGTACGCAGTATTTT
CASSLSFVGGGTQYF
>-|TRBV2|17|TRBJ1-4|TRBD1
TGTGCCAGCAGAGGACAGGACCCAACTCGTTCTAATGAAAAACTGTTTTTT
CASRGQDPTRSNEKLFF
>-|TRBV6-1|15|TRBJ1-5|-
TGTGCCAGCAGTGGGACGTTACAGGTACCTCAGCCCCAGCATTTT
CASSGTLQVPQPQHF
>-|TRBV5-1|13|TRBJ2-7|TRBD1
TGCGCCAGCAGCTCCGGGACAGGGCGCGAGCAGTACTTC
CASSSGTGREQYF
>-|TRBV4-1|15|TRBJ2-5|-
TGCGCCAGCAGCCAAGCCGCCACGGTTCCCGAGACCCAGTACTTC
CASSQAATVPETQYF
>-|TRBV5-1|15|TRBJ2-1|-
TGCGCCAGCAGCTTGGAAGGGAGCTCCTACAATGAGCAGTTCTTC
CASSLEGSSYNEQFF
>-|TRBV5-6|15|TRBJ2-1|-
TGTGCCAGCAGCTTGTCTTGGAGCTCCTACAATGAGCAGTTCTTC
CASSLSWSSYNEQFF
>-|TRBV5-4|10|TRBJ2-7|TRBD1
TGTGCCAGCGGGGACAGGGAACAGTACTTC
CASGDREQYF
>once|TRBV9|17|TRBJ2-3|TRBD2
TGTGCCAGCTCAGCCCTTATCTCTAGCGGGAGGGCCGATACGCAGTATTTT
CASSALISSGRADTQYF
>-|TRBV6-5|13|TRBJ2-7|-
TGTGCCAGCAGTTACTCGATCCTATACGAGCAGTACTTC
CASSYSILYEQYF
>once|TRBV19|15|TRBJ1-6|-
TGTGCCAGTAGTATACTCCCTCGTGGCAATTCACCCCTCCACTTT
CASSILPRGNSPLHF
>once|TRBV7-9|17|TRBJ2-1|-
TGTGCCAGCAGCTCCCGATGGGGCCCTCTACTCCAGACTGAGCAGTTCTTC
CASSSRWGPLLQTEQFF
>-|TRBV27|13|TRBJ2-7|-
TGTGCCAGCAGTTTACGGCTAGATAACGAGCAGTACTTC
CASSLRLDNEQYF
>-|TRBV5-1|15|TRBJ1-1|TRBD1
TGCGCCAGCAGACCTCTATTTACAGGGGGCACTGAAGCTTTCTTT
CASRPLFTGGTEAFF
>-|TRBV19|13|TRBJ2-7|-
TGTGCCAGTAGTGCCACAGGGTACTACGAGCAGTACTTC
CASSATGYYEQYF
>-|TRBV5-1|10|TRBJ1-2|-
TGCGCCAGCAGCGGTACGGGGAACACCTTC
CASSGTGNTF
>-|TRBV29-1|12|TRBJ1-4|-
TGCAGCGTTGGGGGCCGTAATGAAAAACTGTTTTTT
CSVGGRNEKLFF
>-|TRBV27|16|TRBJ2-2|-
TGTGCCAGCAGTTCAACACAGGGCCGGAGGACCGGGGAGCTGTTTTTT
CASSSTQGRRTGELFF
>once|TRBV7-9|14|TRBJ2-7|-
TGTTCCAGCAGCCCGCGGGGTGATGCCTCGCAGCAGTACTTC
CSSSPRGDASQQYF
>-|TRBV7-2|12|TRBJ2-5|-
TGTGCCAGCAGCTTAGATCGGGAGACCCAGTACTTC
CASSLDRETQYF
>-|TRBV7-9|12|TRBJ2-2|-
TGTACCAGCAGCCGGTTCACCGGGGAGCTGTTTTTT
CTSSRFTGELFF
>few|TRBV7-9|14|TRBJ1-3|-
TGTGCCAGCAGAGCTAGGGGTACTGGAAACACCATATATTTT
CASRARGTGNTIYF
>-|TRBV5-6|14|TRBJ2-7|TRBD2
TGTGCCAGCAGCTGGGGACTAGAGGTGGGGGAGCAGTACTTC
CASSWGLEVGEQYF
>once|TRBV5-1|15|TRBJ2-5|TRBD1
TGCGCCAGCAGCTTTTACGGGACAGTACAAGAGACCCAGTACTTC
CASSFYGTVQETQYF
>-|TRBV7-9|12|TRBJ1-3|-
TGTGCCAGCAGCTTTGAGAGAAACACCATATATTTT
CASSFERNTIYF
>-|TRBV29-1|11|TRBJ2-1|TRBD2
TGCAGCGCCCGACTAGCTTATGAGCAGTTCTTC
CSARLAYEQFF
>-|TRBV30|15|TRBJ2-5|-
TGTGCCTGGAGTGTATTGGGCAGGGCTGGAGAGACCCAGTACTTC
CAWSVLGRAGETQYF
>-|TRBV9|14|TRBJ2-3|-
TGTGCCAGCAGCCCAAACCTAAACACAGATACGCAGTATTTT
CASSPNLNTDTQYF
>-|TRBV5-1|14|TRBJ1-5|-
TGCGCCAGCAGCTTGGAATCGGGAACTCAGCCCCAGCATTTT
CASSLESGTQPQHF
>once|TRBV5-1|16|TRBJ2-2|-
TGCGCCAGCAGCTTGATCACAGGGTGGCGCACCGGGGAGCTGTTTTTT
CASSLITGWRTGELFF
>once|TRBV28|12|TRBJ2-3|-
TGTGCCAGCAAAACTACCCCAGATACGCAGTATTTT
CASKTTPDTQYF
>-|TRBV19|13|TRBJ2-2|-
TGTGCCAGTAGTAACACGAACACCGGGGAGCTGTTTTTT
CASSNTNTGELFF
>few|TRBV30|13|TRBJ2-2|-
TGTGCCTGGACTAGCGTGAACACCGGGGAGCTGTTTTTT
CAWTSVNTGELFF
>-|TRBV7-2|15|TRBJ2-1|TRBD2
TGTGCCAGCAGCAAACTAGCGGGAGTTGCCAATGAGCAGTTCTTC
CASSKLAGVANEQFF
>-|TRBV10-2|15|TRBJ2-7|TRBD1
TGCGCCAGCAGTGAGACAGGGGGAGGACTCTACGAGCAGTACTTC
CASSETGGGLYEQYF
>-|TRBV21-1|15|TRBJ1-3|-
TGTGCCACCAGGCCCCCTAGGACAGTACGATTCTCCATATATTTT
CATRPPRTVRFSIYF
>-|TRBV7-8|16|TRBJ2-7|TRBD2
TGTGCCAGCAGCCTCGGACTAGCCGAAGTGAACTACGAGCAGTACTTC
CASSLGLAEVNYEQYF
>-|TRBV6-6|15|TRBJ2-3|-
TGTGCCAGCAGTTACGGAGGCGGGGTCACAGATACGCAGTATTTT
CASSYGGGVTDTQYF
>-|TRBV27|15|TRBJ2-1|TRBD2
TGTGCCAGCACCTACGGGACTAGCGGGATTAGTGAGCAGTTCTTC
CASTYGTSGISEQFF
>-|TRBV27|13|TRBJ1-5|-
TGTGCCAGCAGTTTGGCCGTCACGTGGCCCCAGCATTTT
CASSLAVTWPQHF
>-|TRBV6-5|12|TRBJ1-1|TRBD1
TGTGCCAGACACAGGGGCAACACTGAAGCTTTCTTT
CARHRGNTEAFF
>-|TRBV5-4|12|TRBJ1-1|-
TGTGCCAGCAGCCGGGAGTCCGGTTCAGCTTTCTTT
CASSRESGSAFF
>once|TRBV28|16|TRBJ2-1|-
TGTGCCAGCAGCCCCCCTCTAGCGACCTCCTACAATGAGCAGTTCTTC
CASSPPLATSYNEQFF
>-|TRBV10-3|17|TRBJ2-5|-
TGTGCCATCAGTGAGTCTGGGAGCAGCGAGCTACAAGAGACCCAGTACTTC
CAISESGSSELQETQYF
>few|TRBV5-4|15|TRBJ2-1|TRBD1
TGTGCCAGCAGCTTGCCGAGGACAGGGAGCAATGAGCAGTTCTTC
CASSLPRTGSNEQFF
>-|TRBV27|15|TRBJ2-7|TRBD2
TGTGCCAGCACCCCCGGACCGGGACTACTTTACGAGCAGTACTTC
CASTPGPGLLYEQYF
>once|TRBV10-3|16|TRBJ2-7|-
TGTGCCATCAGTGCCACCGGGACTGGGCCTACCTACGAGCAGTACTTC
CAISATGTGPTYEQYF
>-|TRBV9|15|TRBJ1-3|-
TGTGCCAGCAGCGTAGCTACAGGGTCAGGAAACACCATATATTTT
CASSVATGSGNTIYF
>-|TRBV7-9|15|TRBJ2-5|-
TGTGCCAGCAGCTTAGTAGGGGGACCCCAAGAGACCCAGTACTTC
CASSLVGGPQETQYF
>-|TRBV6-5|15|TRBJ1-2|TRBD1
TGTGCCAGCAGGCCGCCGGGACAGGGGATATTTGGCTACACCTTC
CASRPPGQGIFGYTF
>-|TRBV7-2|14|TRBJ2-1|-
TGTGCCAGCAGCTCCACTAGGGCCCACAATGAGCAGTTCTTC
CASSSTRAHNEQFF
>-|TRBV2|13|TRBJ2-7|TRBD2
TGTGCCAGCCAGCCAGCGGGACCCTACGAGCAGTACTTC
CASQPAGPYEQYF